Listed below are T cell receptor beta chains from one sample, sequenced in a study of shared clonotypes between healthy human individuals. Some clones are missing from TCRdb's copy, which holds only in-frame ones; the method was immunoSEQ multiplex PCR. The sample has about 2.3 million clones, more than 80% seen once; the top ten hold approximately 0.4%. Material: naive CD4+ T cells from PBMCs. These receptors all come from a man aged 18 to 30 in good health. Some clones in this sample may be carry-over from other donors' samples. The CDR3 runs from the conserved cysteine through the conserved F or W. The D gene is left open where the match is weak. The size field is filled for only some rows; it gives once, few, many or a size class.

TRBV6-5	.	TRBJ1-1	.	15	CASSYSRRGNTEAFF	TGTGCCAGCAGTTACTCGAGGCGGGGGAACACTGAAGCTTTCTTT
TRBV28	TRBD1	TRBJ2-7	.	12	CASGQGQYEQYF	TGTGCCAGCGGACAGGGGCAATACGAGCAGTACTTC
TRBV28	TRBD2	TRBJ2-3	.	14	CASRSGRRTDTQYF	TGTGCCAGCAGGAGCGGGAGGCGCACAGATACGCAGTATTTT
TRBV10-3	.	TRBJ1-1	few	14	CAISGRDRGTEAFF	TGTGCCATCAGTGGCAGGGATCGGGGCACTGAAGCTTTCTTT
TRBV18	.	TRBJ1-2	.	15	CASSPGSVQGAGYTF	TGTGCCAGCTCACCAGGGTCCGTCCAGGGCGCAGGCTACACCTTC
TRBV6-6	.	TRBJ1-1	.	11	CASSYSGMTEF	TGTGCCAGCAGTTACTCAGGGATGACGGAGTTT
TRBV4-1	.	TRBJ1-4	.	16	CASSLQWTAYNEKLFF	TGCGCCAGCAGCCTACAATGGACAGCTTATAATGAAAAACTGTTTTTT
TRBV9	.	TRBJ2-3	.	14	CASSVDLAADTQYF	TGTGCCAGCAGCGTAGACCTAGCAGCAGATACGCAGTATTTT
TRBV5-6	.	TRBJ1-2	.	14	CASTPWDRLTGYTF	TGTGCCAGCACCCCTTGGGACCGATTAACGGGCTACACCTTC
TRBV18	.	TRBJ2-2	.	15	CASSPRTNNGEELFF	TGTGCCAGCTCACCCCGGACAAACAACGGGGAGGAGCTGTTTTTT
TRBV18	.	TRBJ2-3	.	11	CASSPKDTQYF	TGTGCCAGCTCACCAAAAGATACGCAGTATTTT
TRBV30	.	TRBJ1-1	few	13	CAWIGGKNTEAFF	TGTGCCTGGATTGGGGGTAAGAACACTGAAGCTTTCTTT
TRBV29-1	.	TRBJ2-5	.	12	CSVELLGETQYF	TGCAGCGTTGAACTGTTGGGGGAGACCCAGTACTTC
TRBV6-5	.	TRBJ1-4	.	11	CATRGNEKLFF	TGTGCCACCCGGGGTAACGAAAAACTGTTTTTT
TRBV28	TRBD1	TRBJ2-7	.	15	CASSPLGQSSYEQYF	TGTGCCAGCTCCCCCCTGGGACAGAGCTCCTACGAGCAGTACTTC